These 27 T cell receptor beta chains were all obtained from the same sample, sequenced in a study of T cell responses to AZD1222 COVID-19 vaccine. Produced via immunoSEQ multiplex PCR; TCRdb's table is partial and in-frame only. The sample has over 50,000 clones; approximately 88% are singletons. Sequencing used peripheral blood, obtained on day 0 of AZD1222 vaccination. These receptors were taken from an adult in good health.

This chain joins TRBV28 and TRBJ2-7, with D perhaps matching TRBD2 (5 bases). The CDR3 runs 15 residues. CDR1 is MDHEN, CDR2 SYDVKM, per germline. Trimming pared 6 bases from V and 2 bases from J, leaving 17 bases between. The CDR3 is CASSPGGRNAYEQYF. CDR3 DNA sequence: TGTGCCAGCAGCCCCGGAGGCCGTAACGCCTACGAGCAGTACTTC.

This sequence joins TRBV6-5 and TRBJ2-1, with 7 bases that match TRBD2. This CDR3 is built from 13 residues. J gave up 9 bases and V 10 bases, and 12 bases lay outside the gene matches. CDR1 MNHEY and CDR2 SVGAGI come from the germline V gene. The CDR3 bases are TGTGCCACCCGAGCGGGAAAAGGCGCTGAGCAGTTCTTC. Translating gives CATRAGKGAEQFF.

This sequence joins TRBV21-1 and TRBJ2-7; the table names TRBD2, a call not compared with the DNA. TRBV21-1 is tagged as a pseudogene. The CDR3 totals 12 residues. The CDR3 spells CASTAGAYEQYF. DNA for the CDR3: TGTGCCAGCACGGCGGGAGCTTACGAGCAGTACTTC.

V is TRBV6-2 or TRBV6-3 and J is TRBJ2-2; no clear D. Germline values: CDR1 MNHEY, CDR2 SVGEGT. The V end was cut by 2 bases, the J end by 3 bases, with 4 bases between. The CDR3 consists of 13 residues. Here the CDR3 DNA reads TGTGCCAGCAGTTACAGGGACACCGGGGAGCTGTTTTTT. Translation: CASSYRDTGELFF.

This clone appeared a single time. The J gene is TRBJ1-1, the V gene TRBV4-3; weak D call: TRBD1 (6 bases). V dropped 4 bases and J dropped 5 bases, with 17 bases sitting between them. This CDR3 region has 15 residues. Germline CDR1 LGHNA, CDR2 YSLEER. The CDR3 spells CASSPSGGRSTEAFF. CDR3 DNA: TGCGCCAGCAGCCCATCCGGGGGGCGTAGTACTGAAGCTTTCTTT.

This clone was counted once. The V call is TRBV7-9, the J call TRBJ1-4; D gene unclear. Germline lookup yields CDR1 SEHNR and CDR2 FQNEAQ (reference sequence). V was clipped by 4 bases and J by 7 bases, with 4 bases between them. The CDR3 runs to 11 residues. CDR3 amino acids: CASSSGEKLFF. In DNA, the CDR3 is TGTGCCAGCAGCTCGGGTGAAAAACTGTTTTTT.

The CDR3 DNA reads as TGTGCCAGCAGCTTGCCCGGGACAGAAAGAGAGTATTTT. This codes for CASSLPGTEREYF. The chain is built from TRBV5-6 and TRBJ2-3; 7 nucleotides agree with TRBD1. The V gene's germline CDR1 is SGHDT and CDR2 YYEEEE. After removal of 1 base from V and 13 bases from J, the junction contained 9 bases not matched to a gene. The CDR3 loop spans 13 amino acids.

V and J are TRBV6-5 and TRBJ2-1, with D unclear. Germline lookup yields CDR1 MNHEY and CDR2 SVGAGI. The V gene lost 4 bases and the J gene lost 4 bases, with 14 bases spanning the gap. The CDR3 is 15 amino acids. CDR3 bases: TGTGCCAGCAGTTCTCAACCCGGCAGTTACAATGAGCAGTTCTTC. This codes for CASSSQPGSYNEQFF.

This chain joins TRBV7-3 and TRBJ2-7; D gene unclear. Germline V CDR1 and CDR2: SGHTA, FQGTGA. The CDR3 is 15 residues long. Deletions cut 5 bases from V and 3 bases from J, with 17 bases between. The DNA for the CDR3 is TGTGCCAGCAGCGTTAGTCCAGGAGATGACTACGAGCAGTACTTC. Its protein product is CASSVSPGDDYEQYF. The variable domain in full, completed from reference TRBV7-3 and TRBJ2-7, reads GAGVSQTPSNKVTEKGKYVELRCDPISGHTALYWYRQSLGQGPEFLIYFQGTGAADDSGLPNDRFFAVRPEGSVSTLKIQRTERGDSAVYLCASSVSPGDDYEQYFGPGTRLTVT.

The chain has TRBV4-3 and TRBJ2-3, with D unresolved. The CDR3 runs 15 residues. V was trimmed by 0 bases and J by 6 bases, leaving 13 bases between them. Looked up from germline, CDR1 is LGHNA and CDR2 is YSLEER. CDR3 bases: TGCGCCAGCAGCCAAGATCCTAGTAGTAAGGATACGCAGTATTTT. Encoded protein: CASSQDPSSKDTQYF.

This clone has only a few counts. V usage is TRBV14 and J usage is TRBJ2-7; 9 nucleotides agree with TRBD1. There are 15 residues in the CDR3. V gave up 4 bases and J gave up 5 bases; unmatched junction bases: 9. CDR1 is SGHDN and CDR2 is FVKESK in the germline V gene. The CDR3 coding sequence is TGTGCCAGCAGCCCTCCGGGACAGGGTTTGGACGAGCAGTACTTC. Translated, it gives CASSPPGQGLDEQYF.

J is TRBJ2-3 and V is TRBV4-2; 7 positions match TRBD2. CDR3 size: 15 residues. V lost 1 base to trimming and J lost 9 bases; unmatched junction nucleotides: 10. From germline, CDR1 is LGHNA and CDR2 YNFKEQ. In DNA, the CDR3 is TGTGCCAGCAGCCAAGTGACTAGCCCTTACGGCACGCAGTATTTT. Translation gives CASSQVTSPYGTQYF.

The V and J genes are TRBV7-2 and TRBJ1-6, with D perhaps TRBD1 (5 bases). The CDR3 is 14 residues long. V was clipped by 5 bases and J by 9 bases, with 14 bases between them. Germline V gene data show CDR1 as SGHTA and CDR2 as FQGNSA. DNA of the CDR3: TGTGCCAGCAGCCGGGACCCCGGGGGTTCACCCCTCCACTTT. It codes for CASSRDPGGSPLHF.

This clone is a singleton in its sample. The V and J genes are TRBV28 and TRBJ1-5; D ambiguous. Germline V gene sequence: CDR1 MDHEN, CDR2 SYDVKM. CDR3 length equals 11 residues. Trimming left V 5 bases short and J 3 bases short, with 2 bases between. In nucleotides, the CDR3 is TGTGCCAGCAGTGACAATCAGCCCCAGCATTTT. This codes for CASSDNQPQHF.

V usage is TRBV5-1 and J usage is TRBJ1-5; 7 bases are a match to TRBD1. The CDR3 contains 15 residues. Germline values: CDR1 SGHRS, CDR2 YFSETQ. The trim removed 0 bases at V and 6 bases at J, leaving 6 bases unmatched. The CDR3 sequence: CASSLVQGSGQPQHF. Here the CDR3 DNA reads TGCGCCAGCAGCTTGGTACAGGGGAGCGGTCAGCCCCAGCATTTT.

DNA of the CDR3: TGTGCCATCGCTTCGGGGGCGGCTCAATCGGAGCAGTTCTTC. Residues: CAIASGAAQSEQFF. This rearrangement joins TRBV7-9 to TRBJ2-1; the D call may be TRBD1 or TRBD2 (6 bases each). The V and J ends lost 10 bases and 10 bases respectively, with 23 bases between them. The CDR3 length is 14 residues. CDR1 SEHNR and CDR2 FQNEAQ come from the germline V gene (reference sequence).

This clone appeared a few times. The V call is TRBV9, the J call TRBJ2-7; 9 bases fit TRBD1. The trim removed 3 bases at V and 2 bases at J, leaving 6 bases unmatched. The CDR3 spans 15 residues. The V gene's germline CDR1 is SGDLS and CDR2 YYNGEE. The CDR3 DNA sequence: TGTGCCAGCAGCGAAGCCGGGACAGGGCCCTACGAGCAGTACTTC. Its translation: CASSEAGTGPYEQYF.

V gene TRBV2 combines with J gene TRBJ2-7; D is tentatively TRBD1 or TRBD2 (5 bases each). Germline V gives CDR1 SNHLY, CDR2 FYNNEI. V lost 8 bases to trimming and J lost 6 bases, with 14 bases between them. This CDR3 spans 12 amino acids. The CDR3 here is CASRDPPSEQYF. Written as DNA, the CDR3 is TGTGCCAGCCGGGACCCCCCATCCGAGCAGTACTTC.

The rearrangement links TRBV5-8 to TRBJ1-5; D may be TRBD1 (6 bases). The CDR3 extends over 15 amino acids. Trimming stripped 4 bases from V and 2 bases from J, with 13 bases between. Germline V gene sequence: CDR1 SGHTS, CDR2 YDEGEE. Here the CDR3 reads CASSPRGGGNQPQHF. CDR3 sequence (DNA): TGTGCCAGCAGCCCCAGGGGTGGAGGCAATCAGCCCCAGCATTTT.

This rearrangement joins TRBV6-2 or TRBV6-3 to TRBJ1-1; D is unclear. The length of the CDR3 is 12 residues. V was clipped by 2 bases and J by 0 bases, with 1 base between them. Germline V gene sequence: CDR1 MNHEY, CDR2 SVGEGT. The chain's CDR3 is CASSYVNTEAFF. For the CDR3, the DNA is TGTGCCAGCAGTTACGTGAACACTGAAGCTTTCTTT.

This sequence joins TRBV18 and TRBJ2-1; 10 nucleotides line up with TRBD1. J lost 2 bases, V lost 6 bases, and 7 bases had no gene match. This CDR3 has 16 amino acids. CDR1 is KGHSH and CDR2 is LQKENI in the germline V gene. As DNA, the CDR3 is TGTGCCAGCTCGCCAGGGACAGGGGCAGCCTACAATGAGCAGTTCTTC. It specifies CASSPGTGAAYNEQFF.

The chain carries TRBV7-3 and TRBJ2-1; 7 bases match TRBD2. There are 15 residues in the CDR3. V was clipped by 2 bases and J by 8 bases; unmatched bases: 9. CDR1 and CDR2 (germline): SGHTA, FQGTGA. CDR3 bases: TGTGCCAGCAGCTTAGTGGCGGGAGACGGCGATGAGCAGTTCTTC. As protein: CASSLVAGDGDEQFF.

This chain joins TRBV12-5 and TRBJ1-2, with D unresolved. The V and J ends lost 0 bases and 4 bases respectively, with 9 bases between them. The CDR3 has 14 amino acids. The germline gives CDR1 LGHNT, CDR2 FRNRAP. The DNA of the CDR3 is TGTGCTAGTGGTTTGGTCGGCAGAACCTATGGCTACACCTTC. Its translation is CASGLVGRTYGYTF.

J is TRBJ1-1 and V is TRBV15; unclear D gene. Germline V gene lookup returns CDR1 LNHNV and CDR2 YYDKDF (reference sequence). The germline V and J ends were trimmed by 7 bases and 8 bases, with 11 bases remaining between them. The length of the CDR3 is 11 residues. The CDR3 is CATNKIKEAFF. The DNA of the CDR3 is TGTGCCACCAATAAAATCAAGGAAGCTTTCTTT.

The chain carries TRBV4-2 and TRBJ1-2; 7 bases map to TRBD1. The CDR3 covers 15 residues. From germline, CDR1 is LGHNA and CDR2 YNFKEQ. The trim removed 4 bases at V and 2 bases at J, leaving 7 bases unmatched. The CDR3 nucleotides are TGTGCCAGCAGCCGAGCGGGACAGACGAACTATGGCTACACCTTC. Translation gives CASSRAGQTNYGYTF.

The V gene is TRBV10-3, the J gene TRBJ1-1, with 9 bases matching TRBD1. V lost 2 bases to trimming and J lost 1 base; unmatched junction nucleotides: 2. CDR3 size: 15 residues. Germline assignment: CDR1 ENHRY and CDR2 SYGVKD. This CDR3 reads CAISETGQGNTEAFF. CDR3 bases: TGTGCCATCAGTGAGACGGGACAGGGGAACACTGAAGCTTTCTTT.

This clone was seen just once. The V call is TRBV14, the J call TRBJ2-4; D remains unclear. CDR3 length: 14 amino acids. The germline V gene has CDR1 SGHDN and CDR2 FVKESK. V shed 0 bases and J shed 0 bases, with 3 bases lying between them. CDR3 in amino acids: CASSQEAAKNIQYF. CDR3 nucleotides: TGTGCCAGCAGCCAAGAGGCAGCCAAAAACATTCAGTACTTC.